This record concerns one T cell receptor (beta chain) sequence. The data are from a study of blood T cell repertoires in COVID-19. Looking at the study overall: The United States, Italy and Spain supplied acute and convalescent COVID-19 samples.

Original processing methods: From reference gene primer amplification, estimates of nucleated cell counts were derived. Using immunoSEQ multiplex PCR, the repertoire was profiled, and TCRdb retains in-frame clones only, with some absent. V and J calls and clone size are given by that table; D and trimming were obtained from the DNA. Here the sample spans fewer than 200,000 clones, less than 90% being singletons. Residents of 24 US areas, aged roughly 18 to 89 years, made up the participants. V was pared by 3 bases and J by 5 bases, with 9 bases of the junction left unmatched. CDR1 SGDLS and CDR2 YYNGEE come from the germline V gene. CDR3 length equals 16 residues.

Sequenced: PBMCs or T cells enriched from blood (not recorded which). V usage is TRBV9 and J usage is TRBJ2-1, with 9 bases identical to TRBD1. This receptor was obtained from a woman aged 25-40 years who had been exposed to COVID-19. The CDR3 is CASSDIPGQGNNEQFF. For the CDR3, the DNA is TGTGCCAGCAGCGACATACCGGGACAGGGTAACAATGAGCAGTTCTTC.